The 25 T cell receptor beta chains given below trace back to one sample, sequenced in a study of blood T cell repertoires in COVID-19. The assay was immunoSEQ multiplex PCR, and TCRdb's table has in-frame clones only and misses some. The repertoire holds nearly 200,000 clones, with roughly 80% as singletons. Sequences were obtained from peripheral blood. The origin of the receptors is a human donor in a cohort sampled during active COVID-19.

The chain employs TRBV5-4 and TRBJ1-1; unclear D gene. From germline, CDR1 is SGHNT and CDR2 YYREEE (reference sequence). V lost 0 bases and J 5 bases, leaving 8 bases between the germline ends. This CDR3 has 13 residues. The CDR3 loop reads CASSLDETTEAFF. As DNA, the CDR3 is TGTGCCAGCAGCTTGGACGAAACAACTGAAGCTTTCTTT.

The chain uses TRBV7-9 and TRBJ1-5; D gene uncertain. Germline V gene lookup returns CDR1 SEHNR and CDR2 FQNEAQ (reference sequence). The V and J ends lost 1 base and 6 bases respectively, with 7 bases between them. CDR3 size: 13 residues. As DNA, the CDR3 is TGTGCCAGCAGCTTAGACTATCGTCAGCCCCAGCATTTT. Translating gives CASSLDYRQPQHF.

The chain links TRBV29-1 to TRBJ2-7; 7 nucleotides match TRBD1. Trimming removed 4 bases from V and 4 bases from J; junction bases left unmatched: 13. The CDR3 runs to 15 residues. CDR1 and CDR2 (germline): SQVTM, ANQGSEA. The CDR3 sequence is CSVASTGAPMYEQYF. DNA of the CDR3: TGCAGCGTTGCTAGTACAGGGGCTCCAATGTACGAGCAGTACTTC.

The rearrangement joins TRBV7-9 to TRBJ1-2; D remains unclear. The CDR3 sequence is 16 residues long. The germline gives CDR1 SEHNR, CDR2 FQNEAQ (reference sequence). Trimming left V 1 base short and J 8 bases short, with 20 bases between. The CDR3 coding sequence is TGTGCCAGCAGCTTAGTAGTCAGCCCGACTGGCGTGGGCTACACCTTC. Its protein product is CASSLVVSPTGVGYTF.

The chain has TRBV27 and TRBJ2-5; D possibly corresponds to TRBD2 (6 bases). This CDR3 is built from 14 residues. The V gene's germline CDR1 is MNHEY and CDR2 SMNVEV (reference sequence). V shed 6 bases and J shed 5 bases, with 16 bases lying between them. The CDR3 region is CASSPSRGRETQYF. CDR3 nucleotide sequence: TGTGCCAGCAGCCCCTCGCGGGGACGGGAGACCCAGTACTTC.

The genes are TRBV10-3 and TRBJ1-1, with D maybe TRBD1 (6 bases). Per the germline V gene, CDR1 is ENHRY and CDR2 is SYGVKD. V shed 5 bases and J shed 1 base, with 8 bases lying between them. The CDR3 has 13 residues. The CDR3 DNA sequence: TGTGCCATCAGTAAGGACAGGAACACTGAAGCTTTCTTT. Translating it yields CAISKDRNTEAFF.

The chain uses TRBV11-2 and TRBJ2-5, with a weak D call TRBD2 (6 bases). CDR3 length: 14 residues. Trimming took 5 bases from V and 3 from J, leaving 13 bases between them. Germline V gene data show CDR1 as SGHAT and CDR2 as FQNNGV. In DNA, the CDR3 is TGTGCCAGCAGCCGGGACTGGGATAAAGAGACCCAGTACTTC. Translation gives CASSRDWDKETQYF.

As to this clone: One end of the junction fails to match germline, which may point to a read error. The CDR3 protein is CATSRQQGNTEAFF. CDR3 nucleotide sequence: TGTGCCACCAGCCGCCAACAGGGGAACACTGAAGCTTTCTTT. The genes are TRBV11-1 and TRBJ1-1, with D possibly matching TRBD1 (6 bases). This CDR3 contains 14 residues. Germline V gene sequence: CDR1 SGHAT, CDR2 FQDESV (reference sequence).

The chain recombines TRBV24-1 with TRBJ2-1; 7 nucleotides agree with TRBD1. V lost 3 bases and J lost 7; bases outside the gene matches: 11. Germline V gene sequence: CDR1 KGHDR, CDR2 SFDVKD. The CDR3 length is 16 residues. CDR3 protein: CATSDALRGLGNEQFF. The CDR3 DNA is TGTGCCACCAGTGATGCTCTGAGGGGGCTAGGGAATGAGCAGTTCTTC.

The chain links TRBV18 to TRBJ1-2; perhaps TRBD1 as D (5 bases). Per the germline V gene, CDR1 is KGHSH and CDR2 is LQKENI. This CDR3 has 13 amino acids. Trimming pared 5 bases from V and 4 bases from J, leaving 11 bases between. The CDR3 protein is CASSSAQGYGYTF. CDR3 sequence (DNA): TGTGCCAGCTCATCGGCTCAGGGCTATGGCTACACCTTC.

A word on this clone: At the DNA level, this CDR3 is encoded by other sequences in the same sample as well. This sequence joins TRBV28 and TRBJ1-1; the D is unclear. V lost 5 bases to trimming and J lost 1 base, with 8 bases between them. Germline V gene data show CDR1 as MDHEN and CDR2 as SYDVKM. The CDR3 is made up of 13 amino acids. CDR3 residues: CASSLFRNTEAFF. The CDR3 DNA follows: TGTGCCAGCAGTCTCTTCAGGAACACTGAAGCTTTCTTT.

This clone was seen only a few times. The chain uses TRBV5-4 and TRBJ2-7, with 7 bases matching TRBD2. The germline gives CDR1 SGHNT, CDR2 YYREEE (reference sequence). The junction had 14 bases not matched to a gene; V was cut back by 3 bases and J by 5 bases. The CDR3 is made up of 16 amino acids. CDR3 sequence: CASSSDLADPGNEQYF. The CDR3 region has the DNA TGTGCCAGCAGCTCCGATCTAGCGGACCCAGGGAACGAGCAGTACTTC.

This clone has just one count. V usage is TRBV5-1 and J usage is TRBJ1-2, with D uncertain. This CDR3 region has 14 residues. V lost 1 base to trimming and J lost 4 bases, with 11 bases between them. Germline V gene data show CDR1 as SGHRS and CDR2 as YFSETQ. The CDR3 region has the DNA TGCGCCAGCAGCTTGAATCCGGGGAGCTATGGCTACACCTTC. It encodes CASSLNPGSYGYTF.

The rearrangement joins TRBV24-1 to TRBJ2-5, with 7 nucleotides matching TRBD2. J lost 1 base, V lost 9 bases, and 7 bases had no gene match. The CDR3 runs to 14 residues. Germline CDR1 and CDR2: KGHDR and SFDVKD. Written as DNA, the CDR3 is TGTGCCACCTCCGGGGCGGGAGCCCAAGAGACCCAGTACTTC. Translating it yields CATSGAGAQETQYF.

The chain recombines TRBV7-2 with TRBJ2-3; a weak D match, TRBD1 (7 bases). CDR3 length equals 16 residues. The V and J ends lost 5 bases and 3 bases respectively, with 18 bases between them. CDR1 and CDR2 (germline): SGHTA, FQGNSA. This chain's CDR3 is CASSRGAGGVTDTQYF. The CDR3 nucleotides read TGTGCCAGCAGCCGCGGGGCAGGGGGTGTGACAGATACGCAGTATTTT.

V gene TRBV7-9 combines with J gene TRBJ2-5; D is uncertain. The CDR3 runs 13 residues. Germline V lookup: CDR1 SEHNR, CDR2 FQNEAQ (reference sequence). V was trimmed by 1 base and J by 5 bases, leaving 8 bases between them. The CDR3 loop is CASSLDLAETQYF. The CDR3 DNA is TGTGCCAGCAGCTTAGACCTTGCGGAGACCCAGTACTTC.

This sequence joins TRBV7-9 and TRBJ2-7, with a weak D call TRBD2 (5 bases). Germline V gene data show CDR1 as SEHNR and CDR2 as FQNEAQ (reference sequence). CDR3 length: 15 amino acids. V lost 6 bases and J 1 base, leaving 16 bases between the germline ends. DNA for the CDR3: TGTGCCAGCAGTTTCCGGACGGACTTTTCCTACGAGCAGTACTTC. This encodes CASSFRTDFSYEQYF.

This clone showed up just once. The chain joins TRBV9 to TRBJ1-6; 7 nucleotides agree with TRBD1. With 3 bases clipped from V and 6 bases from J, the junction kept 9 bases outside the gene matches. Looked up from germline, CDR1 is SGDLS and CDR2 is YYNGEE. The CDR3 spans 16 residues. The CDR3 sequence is CASSDMRQGRNSPLHF. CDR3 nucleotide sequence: TGTGCCAGCAGCGATATGCGACAGGGCCGTAATTCACCCCTCCACTTT.

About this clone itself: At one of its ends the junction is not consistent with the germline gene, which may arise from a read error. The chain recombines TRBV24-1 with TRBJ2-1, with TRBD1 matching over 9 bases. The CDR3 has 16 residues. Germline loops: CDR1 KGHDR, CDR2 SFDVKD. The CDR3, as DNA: TGTGCCACAAGTGATGGAGGACAGGGGTGGAACATTGAGCAGTTCTTC. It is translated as CATSDGGQGWNIEQFF.

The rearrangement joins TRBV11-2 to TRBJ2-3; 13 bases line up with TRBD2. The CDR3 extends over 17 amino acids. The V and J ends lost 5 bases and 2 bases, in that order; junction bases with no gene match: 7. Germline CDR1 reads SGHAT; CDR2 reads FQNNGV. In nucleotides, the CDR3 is TGTGCCAGCAGCCGACTAGCGGGGGGTGTAGTCACAGATACGCAGTATTTT. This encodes CASSRLAGGVVTDTQYF.

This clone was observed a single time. The CDR3 DNA sequence: TGTGCCAGCAGCCCCCCCGGGACAGGGGGTTTAGAGACCCAGTACTTC. Its translation is CASSPPGTGGLETQYF. The genes are TRBV9 and TRBJ2-5, with 11 nucleotides matching TRBD1. This CDR3 has 16 amino acids. The ends lost 4 bases at V and 4 bases at J; junction bases unmatched: 9. The germline CDR1 and CDR2 sequences are SGDLS and YYNGEE.

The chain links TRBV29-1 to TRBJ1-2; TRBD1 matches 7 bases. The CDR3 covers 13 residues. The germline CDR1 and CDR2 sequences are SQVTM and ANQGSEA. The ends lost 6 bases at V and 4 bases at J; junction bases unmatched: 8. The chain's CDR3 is CSVAGTEIYGYTF. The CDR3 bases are TGCAGCGTCGCCGGGACAGAGATCTATGGCTACACCTTC.

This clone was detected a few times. The CDR3 spells CASSLVGRDSYGYTF. Here the CDR3 DNA reads TGTGCCAGCAGCTTGGTAGGCCGGGACAGCTATGGCTACACCTTC. V gene TRBV5-4 combines with J gene TRBJ1-2; TRBD1 aligns across 7 bases. Germline V gene lookup returns CDR1 SGHNT and CDR2 YYREEE (reference sequence). This CDR3 comprises 15 residues. The V segment lost 0 bases and the J segment 4 bases; nucleotides outside the gene matches: 6.

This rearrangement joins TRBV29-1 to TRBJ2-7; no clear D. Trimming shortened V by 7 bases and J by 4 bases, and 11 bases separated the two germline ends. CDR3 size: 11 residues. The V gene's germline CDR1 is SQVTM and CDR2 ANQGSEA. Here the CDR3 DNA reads TGCAGCGGCGCTGAGAGATACGAGCAGTACGTC. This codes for CSGAERYEQYV.

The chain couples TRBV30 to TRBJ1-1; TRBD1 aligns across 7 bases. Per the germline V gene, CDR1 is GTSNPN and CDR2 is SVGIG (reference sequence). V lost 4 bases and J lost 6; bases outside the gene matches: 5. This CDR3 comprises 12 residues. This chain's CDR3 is CAWTNTGAEAFF. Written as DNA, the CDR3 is TGTGCCTGGACCAACACAGGGGCTGAAGCTTTCTTT.